These 2 T cell receptor beta chains originate from one sample sequenced in a study of CD8 T cells in Susac syndrome. Random hexamers were used to reverse transcribe an amount of roughly 0.45 to 1 ug RNA. MiXCR, run by TCRdb on the immunoSEQ multiplex PCR reads, gives a single entry per CDR3 protein. The sample has about 75,000 distinct CDR3 sequences, around 94% seen once; the top ten hold roughly 0.5%. The specimen was CD8+ T cells from PBMCs. These receptors were collected from a human donor with Susac syndrome.

The chain carries TRBV2 and TRBJ2-7, with D possibly being TRBD1 or TRBD2 (6 bases each). The V gene's germline CDR1 is SNHLY and CDR2 FYNNEI. Trimming removed 2 bases from V and 2 bases from J, with 16 bases in between. The CDR3 has 16 residues. CDR3 protein: CASSETVLEGAYEQYF. The DNA for the CDR3 is TGTGCCAGCAGTGAAACCGTCTTGGAGGGGGCCTACGAGCAGTACTTC.

The table lists this clonotype with a count of one. The chain combines TRBV2 with TRBJ2-5; no clear D gene. Between the trimmed V and J ends, which lost 4 bases and 5 bases, there was a span of 8 bases. The CDR3 covers 12 residues. Germline V lookup: CDR1 SNHLY, CDR2 FYNNEI. CDR3 DNA: TGTGCCAGCAGTGGACTTTCGGAGACCCAGTACTTC. It translates to CASSGLSETQYF. Filled out from reference TRBV2 and TRBJ2-5, the complete variable domain reads EPEVTQTPSHQVTQMGQEVILRCVPISNHLYFYWYRQILGQKVEFLVSFYNNEISEKSEIFDDQFSVERPDGSNFTLKIRSTKLEDSAMYFCASSGLSETQYFGPGTRLLVL.